This T cell receptor (beta chain) was sequenced during a study of shared clonotypes between healthy human individuals (dated by TCRdb to 2020 to 2021). With respect to the entire study: The cohort comprised a couple of women and a few men aged 18 to 49 years. For each donor, CD4 naive and CD4 memory were each given three plates, CD8 naive was given two plates, and CD8 memory was given one plate. Blood TCR repertoires of a handful of healthy adults were deeply sequenced to estimate repertoire size and the extent of clonotype sharing between individuals. To increase sequencing depth and limit assay-specific biases, TCR repertoire library preparation and sequencing were carried out by different laboratories using diverse techniques. Leukapheresis yielded between about 0.9 and 9.5 billion PBMCs per donor.

A remark on this clone: This clone's antigen is unknown. It has no much larger one-base neighbor in the sample; base qualities were not kept.

The donors were healthy, HIV-negative adults who had no recently reported acute infections or vaccinations. Every donor was a Caucasian adult living in Nashville, Tennessee, USA. CD4+ T cells were enriched by magnetic negative selection; naive cells were then positively selected on CD45RA, and the negative fraction formed the memory subset. After blood collection by leukapheresis, PBMCs were isolated using Ficoll-Histopaque density gradient centrifugation and then cryopreserved in the vapor phase of liquid nitrogen. Purity and quantity of every magnetically sorted T cell population were checked by analytical flow cytometry. Genomic DNA was isolated from every sorted fraction and measured by UV absorbance on a Nanodrop 2000c. Using the deep immunoSEQ assay, TCR CDR3 regions were amplified from genomic DNA by multiplex PCR. Extracted genomic DNA from each cell subset was spread evenly across all wells of several immunoSEQ 96-well plates, with each plate serving as a replicate. For sorted subsets, roughly 200 ng of genomic DNA, equivalent to roughly 33,000 T cell genomes, went into each replicate PCR. Purified libraries were measured with a Qubit 3.0 fluorometer, size-checked on a Bioanalyzer 2100, and measured again with the KAPA Library Quantification kit. Every immunoSEQ 96-well plate was sequenced on a dedicated single-read 150-cycle Illumina NextSeq 550 flow cell. As for the authors' bioinformatics: Because the immunoSEQ output included only junctional sequences and no quality scores, the filtering could not be the same as the filtering used for full-length reads. To assign V/J genes and CDR3, sequences were annotated against IMGT germline references using PyIR, a Python wrapper for IgBLAST v1.9. Reads with weak V/J assignments (E-value above 1e-6), missing CDR3, stop codons, out-of-frame junctions, or ambiguous translated residues were removed. V3J clonotypes were defined as sequences sharing an identical inferred V gene, J gene, and CDR3 amino acid sequence. Percentage overlap between repertoires was computed as shared unique clonotypes divided by the size of the smaller repertoire. RTK rarefaction, the Chao1 estimator, and Recon v2.1 estimates of unobserved clonotypes were used to assess repertoire richness. Generation probabilities for all TCRbeta clonotypes obtained by the gDNA method from several donors were computed using OLGA. TCRdb obtained this table from immuneACCESS and retained in-frame rearrangements with V and J assigned. These tables miss some clones; where compared with another copy, unresolved V genes account for less than half of the shortfall, and the remainder is unexplained. V and J calls and clone size are those listed in that table; D and trimming were worked out from the DNA. The sample table contains 1.5 million to 1.9 million clones; only one count was recorded for approximately 98% of them. The leading ten clones occupy around 0.45% of the sample.

General study outcomes and caveats: Sharing across several donors was observed for around 5% of naive CD4, less than 4% of naive CD8, over 2% of memory CD4, and less than 0.45% of memory CD8 clonotypes. Sampling was limited to blood, and TCR repertoires in tissue likely differ from TCR repertoires in blood. Compared with non-shared clonotypes, clonotypes shared by all four sorted-subset donors had higher generation probabilities. Larger estimated clonotype richness was generally found for naive subsets than for memory subsets. Because the study included only a small number of donors, the genetic and exposure-history diversity represented was limited. Even with the large sequencing depth, rarefaction of the sorted-subset datasets indicated that sequencing was incomplete. Based on pairwise subsampling, the degree of clonotype sharing among donors was expected to be affected by sequencing depth.

Sequenced material: naive CD4+ T cells sorted from blood. The sample's cell subset or site label is to be understood as: CD45RA+ positively selected. The receptor's source is a man between 25 and 39 years old in good health.

The CDR3 reads as follows: CATSRDRAAEEAFF. The nucleotides read TGTGCCACCAGCAGAGATCGGGCAGCCGAAGAAGCTTTCTTT. The chain is made from TRBV15 and TRBJ1-1; the D gene is unclear. The CDR3, from cysteine to phenylalanine, totals 14 residues. Only the CDR3 DNA stays, 42 bases, in frame from base 1. CDR1 and CDR2, per the germline V gene (reference sequence), are LNHNV and YYDKDF. The junction carries 13 bases between V and J, which are trimmed by 0 bases and 8 bases respectively.